This T cell receptor beta chain comes out of a study of CD8 T cells in ankylosing spondylitis. After removal of 0 bases from V and 14 bases from J, the junction contained 19 bases not matched to a gene. Germline V gene data show CDR1 as KGHDR and CDR2 as SFDVKD. The CDR3 is made up of 18 amino acids. TCRdb fed the 5' RACE reads into MiXCR, producing one record per CDR3 protein. In the table there are about 240,000 distinct CDR3 sequences, over 8.5% of which are singletons. This clonotype was detected only once. This clone may be a read error of a much larger clone one base away. The chain combines TRBV24-1 with TRBJ2-1, with TRBD2 identical over 9 bases. Sequenced sample: blood, either unsorted or a sorted T cell fraction (not recorded which). The clonotype originates from a male donor with ankylosing spondylitis or in good health (not recorded which). CDR3 bases: TGTGCCACCAGTGATTTGCAACGTCTGGGACTAGCCCAGTTATTCGAGTTCTTC. Translated, it gives CATSDLQRLGLAQLFEFF.